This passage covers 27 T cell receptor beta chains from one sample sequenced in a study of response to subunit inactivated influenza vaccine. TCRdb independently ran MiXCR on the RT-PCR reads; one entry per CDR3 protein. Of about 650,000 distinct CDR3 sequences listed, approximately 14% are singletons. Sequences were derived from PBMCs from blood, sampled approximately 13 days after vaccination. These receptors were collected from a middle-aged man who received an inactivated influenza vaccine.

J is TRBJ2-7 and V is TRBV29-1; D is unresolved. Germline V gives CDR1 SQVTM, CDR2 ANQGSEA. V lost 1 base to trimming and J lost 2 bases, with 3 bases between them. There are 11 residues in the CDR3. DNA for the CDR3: TGCAGCGTTGAAGGACCCTACGAGCAGTACTTC. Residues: CSVEGPYEQYF.

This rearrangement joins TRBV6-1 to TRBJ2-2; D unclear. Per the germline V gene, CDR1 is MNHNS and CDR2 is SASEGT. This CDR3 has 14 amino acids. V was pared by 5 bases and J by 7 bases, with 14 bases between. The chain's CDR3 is CASSTLLESGELFF. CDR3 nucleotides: TGTGCCAGCAGTACCCTCTTGGAGAGCGGGGAGCTGTTTTTT.

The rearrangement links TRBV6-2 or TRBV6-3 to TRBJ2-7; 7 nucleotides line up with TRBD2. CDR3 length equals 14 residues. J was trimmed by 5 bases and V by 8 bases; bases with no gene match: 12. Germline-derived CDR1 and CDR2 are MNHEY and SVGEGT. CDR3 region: CASSGRGTANEQYF. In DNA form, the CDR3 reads TGTGCCAGCTCGGGGAGGGGAACAGCCAACGAGCAGTACTTC.

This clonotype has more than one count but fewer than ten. In nucleotides, the CDR3 is TGTGCCAGCAGTTGGGACAGGGACCAGCCCCAGCATTTT. The encoded protein is CASSWDRDQPQHF. This chain uses TRBV28 with TRBJ1-5; TRBD1 agrees at 9 bases. CDR1 and CDR2 from the germline V gene are MDHEN and SYDVKM. Losses at the gene ends were 4 bases for V and 7 bases for J; bases not matched to a gene: 2. The length of the CDR3 is 13 residues.

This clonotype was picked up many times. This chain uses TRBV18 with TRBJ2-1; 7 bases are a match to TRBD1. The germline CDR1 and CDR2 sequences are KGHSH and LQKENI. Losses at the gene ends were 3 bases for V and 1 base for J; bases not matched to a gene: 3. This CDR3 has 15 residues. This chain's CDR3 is CASSPGTASYNEQFF. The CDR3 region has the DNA TGTGCCAGCTCACCGGGGACAGCATCCTACAATGAGCAGTTCTTC.

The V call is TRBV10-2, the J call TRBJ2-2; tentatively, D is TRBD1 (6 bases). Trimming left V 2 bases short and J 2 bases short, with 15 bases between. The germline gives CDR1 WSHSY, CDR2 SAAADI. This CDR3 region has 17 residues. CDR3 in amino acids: CASSEVGDRPNTGELFF. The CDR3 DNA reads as TGCGCCAGCAGTGAGGTGGGCGACAGGCCTAACACCGGGGAGCTGTTTTTT.

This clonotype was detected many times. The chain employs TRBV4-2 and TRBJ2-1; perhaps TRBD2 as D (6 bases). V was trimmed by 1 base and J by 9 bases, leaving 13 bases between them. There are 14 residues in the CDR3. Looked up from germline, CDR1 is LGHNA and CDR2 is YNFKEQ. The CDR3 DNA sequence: TGTGCCAGCAGCCAAGGTCGACTAGGGGCTGAGCAGTTCTTC. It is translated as CASSQGRLGAEQFF.

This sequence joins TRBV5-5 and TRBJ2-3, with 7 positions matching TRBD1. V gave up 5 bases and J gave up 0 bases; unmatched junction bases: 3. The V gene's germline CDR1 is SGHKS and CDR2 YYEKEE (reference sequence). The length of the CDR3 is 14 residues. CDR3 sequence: CASRTGFSTDTQYF. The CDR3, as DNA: TGTGCCAGCAGGACAGGGTTTAGCACAGATACGCAGTATTTT.

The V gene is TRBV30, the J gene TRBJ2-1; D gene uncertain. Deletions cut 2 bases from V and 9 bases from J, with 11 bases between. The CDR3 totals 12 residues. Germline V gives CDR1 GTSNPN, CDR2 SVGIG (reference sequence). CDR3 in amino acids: CAWSRDRGEQFF. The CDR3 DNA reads TGTGCCTGGAGTCGTGATAGAGGTGAGCAGTTCTTC.

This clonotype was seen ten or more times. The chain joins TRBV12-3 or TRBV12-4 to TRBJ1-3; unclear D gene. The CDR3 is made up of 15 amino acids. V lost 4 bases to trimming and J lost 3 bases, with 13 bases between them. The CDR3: CASSSPGGGGNTIYF. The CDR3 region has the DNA TGTGCCAGCAGTTCACCGGGAGGTGGTGGAAACACCATATATTTT.

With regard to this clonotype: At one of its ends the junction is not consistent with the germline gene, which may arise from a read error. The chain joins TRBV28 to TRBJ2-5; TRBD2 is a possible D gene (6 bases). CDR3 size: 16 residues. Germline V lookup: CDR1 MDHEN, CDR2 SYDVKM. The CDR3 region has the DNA TGTGCCAGCACTTTACCCCGGGACTCCGGAATAGGGACCCAGTACTTC. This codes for CASTLPRDSGIGTQYF.

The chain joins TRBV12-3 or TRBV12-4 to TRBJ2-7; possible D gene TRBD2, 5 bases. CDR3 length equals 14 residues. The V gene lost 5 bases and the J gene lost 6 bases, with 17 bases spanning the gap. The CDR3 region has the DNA TGTGCCAGCAGTCGAGAGGGTCTCTTCACCGAGCAGTACTTC. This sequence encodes CASSREGLFTEQYF.

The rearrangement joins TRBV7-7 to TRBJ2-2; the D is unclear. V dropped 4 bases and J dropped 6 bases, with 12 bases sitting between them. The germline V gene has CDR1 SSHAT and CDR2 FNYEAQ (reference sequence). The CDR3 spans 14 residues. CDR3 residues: CASSWAPAAGELFF. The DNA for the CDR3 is TGTGCCAGCAGCTGGGCCCCGGCCGCCGGGGAGCTGTTTTTT.

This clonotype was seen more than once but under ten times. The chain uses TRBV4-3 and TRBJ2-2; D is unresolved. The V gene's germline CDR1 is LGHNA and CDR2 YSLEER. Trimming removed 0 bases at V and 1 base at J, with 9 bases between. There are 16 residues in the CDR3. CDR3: CASSQDLYRNTGELFF. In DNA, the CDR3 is TGCGCCAGCAGCCAAGATCTCTATAGGAACACCGGGGAGCTGTTTTTT.

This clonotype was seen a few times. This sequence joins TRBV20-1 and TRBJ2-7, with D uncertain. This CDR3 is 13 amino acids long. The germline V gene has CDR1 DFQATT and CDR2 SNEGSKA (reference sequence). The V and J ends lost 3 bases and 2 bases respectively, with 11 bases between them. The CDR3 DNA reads TGCAGTGCTAGTGGGCTTACGACCTACGAGCAGTACTTC. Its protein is CSASGLTTYEQYF.

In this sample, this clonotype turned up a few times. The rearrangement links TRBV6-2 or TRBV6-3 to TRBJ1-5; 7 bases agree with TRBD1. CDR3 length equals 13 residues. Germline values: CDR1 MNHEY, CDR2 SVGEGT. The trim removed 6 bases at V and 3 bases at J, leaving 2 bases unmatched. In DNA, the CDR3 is TGTGCCAGCAGGGGACAGTTCAATCAGCCCCAGCATTTT. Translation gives CASRGQFNQPQHF.

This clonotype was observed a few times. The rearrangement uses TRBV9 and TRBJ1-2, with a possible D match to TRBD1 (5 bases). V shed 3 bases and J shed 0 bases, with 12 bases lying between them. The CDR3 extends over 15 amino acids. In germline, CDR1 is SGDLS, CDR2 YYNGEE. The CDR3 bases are TGTGCCAGCAGCGGGAACAGGTTAGCTAACTATGGCTACACCTTC. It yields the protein CASSGNRLANYGYTF.

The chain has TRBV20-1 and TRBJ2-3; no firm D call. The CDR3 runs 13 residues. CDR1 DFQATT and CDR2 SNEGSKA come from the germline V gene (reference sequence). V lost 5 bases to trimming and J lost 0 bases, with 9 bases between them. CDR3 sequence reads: CSADITSTDTQYF. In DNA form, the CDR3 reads TGCAGTGCTGACATTACTAGCACAGATACGCAGTATTTT.

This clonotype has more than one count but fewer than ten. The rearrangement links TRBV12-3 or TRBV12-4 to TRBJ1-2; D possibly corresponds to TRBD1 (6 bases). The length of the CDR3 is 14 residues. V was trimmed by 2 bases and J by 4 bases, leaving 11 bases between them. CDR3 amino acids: CASSLMARGYGYTF. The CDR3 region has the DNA TGTGCCAGCAGTTTAATGGCCAGGGGCTATGGCTACACCTTC.

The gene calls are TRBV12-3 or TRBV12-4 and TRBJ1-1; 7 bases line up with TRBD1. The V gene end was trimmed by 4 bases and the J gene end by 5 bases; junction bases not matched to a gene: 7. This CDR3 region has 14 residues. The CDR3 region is CASSSYRGATEAFF. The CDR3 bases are TGTGCCAGCAGTTCCTACAGGGGTGCGACTGAAGCTTTCTTT.

The CDR3 loop reads CASSVSGRAYEQYF. The CDR3 coding sequence is TGCGCCAGCAGCGTTAGCGGGAGGGCCTACGAGCAGTACTTC. V usage is TRBV5-1 and J usage is TRBJ2-7, with 11 nucleotides matching TRBD2. V shed 4 bases, J shed 2 bases, and the junction held 2 bases outside the gene matches. Germline V gene lookup returns CDR1 SGHRS and CDR2 YFSETQ. This CDR3 comprises 14 residues.

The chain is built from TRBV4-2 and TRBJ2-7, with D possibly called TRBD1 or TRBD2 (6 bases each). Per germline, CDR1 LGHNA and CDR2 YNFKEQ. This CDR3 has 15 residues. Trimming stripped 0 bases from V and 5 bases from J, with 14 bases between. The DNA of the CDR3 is TGTGCCAGCAGCCAAGATTCGGGGGCCGGGGACGAGCAGTACTTC. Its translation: CASSQDSGAGDEQYF.

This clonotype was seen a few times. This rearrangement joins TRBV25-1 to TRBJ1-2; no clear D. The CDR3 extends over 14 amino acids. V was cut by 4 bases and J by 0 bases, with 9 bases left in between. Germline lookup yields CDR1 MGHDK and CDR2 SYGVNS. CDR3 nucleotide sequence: TGTGCCAGCAGTGTTTCAGGCGCTAACTATGGCTACACCTTC. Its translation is CASSVSGANYGYTF.

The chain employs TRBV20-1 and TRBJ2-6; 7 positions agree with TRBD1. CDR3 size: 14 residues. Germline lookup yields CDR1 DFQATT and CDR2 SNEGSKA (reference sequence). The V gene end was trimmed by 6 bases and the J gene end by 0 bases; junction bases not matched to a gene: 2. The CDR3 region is CSAGTVSGANVLTF. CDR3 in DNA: TGCAGTGCCGGGACAGTCTCTGGGGCCAACGTCCTGACTTTC.

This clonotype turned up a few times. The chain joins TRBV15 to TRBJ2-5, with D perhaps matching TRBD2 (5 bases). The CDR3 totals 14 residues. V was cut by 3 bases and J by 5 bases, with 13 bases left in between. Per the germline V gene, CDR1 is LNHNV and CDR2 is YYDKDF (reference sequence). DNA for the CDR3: TGTGCCACCAGCAGGGGAGTGGGGTTGGAGACCCAGTACTTC. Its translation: CATSRGVGLETQYF.

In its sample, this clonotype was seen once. The CDR3 protein is CASSQVLAGGGEQFF. The CDR3 DNA follows: TGTGCCAGCAGCCAGGTCCTAGCGGGGGGCGGAGAGCAGTTCTTC. The chain employs TRBV3-1 and TRBJ2-1; TRBD2 matches 11 bases. This CDR3 region has 15 residues. J gave up 10 bases and V 3 bases, and 8 bases lay outside the gene matches. The germline gives CDR1 LGHDT, CDR2 YNNKEL (reference sequence).

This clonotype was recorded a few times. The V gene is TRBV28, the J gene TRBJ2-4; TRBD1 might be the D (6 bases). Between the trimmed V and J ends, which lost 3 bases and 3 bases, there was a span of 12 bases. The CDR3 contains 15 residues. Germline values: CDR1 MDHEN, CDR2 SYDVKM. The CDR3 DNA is TGTGCCAGCAGTTTTGTGGGGGCGGGCAAAAACATTCAGTACTTC. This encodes CASSFVGAGKNIQYF.